This TCR beta chain was identified during a study of cytomegalovirus exposure and HLA in healthy donors. Primers for the PCR totalled 60 Vbeta and 13 Jbeta. Sequencing was performed with immunoSEQ multiplex PCR; in TCRdb, only in-frame clones are kept and a portion is missing. The sample lists around 160,000 clones; roughly 73% were seen once. Remarks on this clone: The antigen remains unidentified.

Study-wide points: Segments of the TCR beta V type were, in most cases, productive about 87% or about 30% of the time in an earlier analysis. Immune exposure information available was restricted to CMV serostatus. Presence/absence comparisons presumed near-even sequencing depth among donors.

Per the germline V gene, CDR1 is SEHNR and CDR2 is FQNEAQ (reference sequence). The CDR3 has 18 amino acids. The V and J ends lost 0 bases and 7 bases, in that order; junction bases with no gene match: 14. The clonotype was recovered from a woman between 35 and 50 years old in good health and CMV-seropositive. The V and J genes are TRBV7-9 and TRBJ2-2, with 7 bases fitting TRBD1. Sequencing was performed on PBMCs. The CDR3 nucleotides are TGTGCCAGCAGCTTAGCGTTTCGGCGAGGGGGCGAAGACGGGGAGCTGTTTTTT. This translates into CASSLAFRRGGEDGELFF.